A selection of T cell receptor beta chains follows, all from one sample in a study of CD8 T cells in Susac syndrome. MiXCR, applied by TCRdb to the immunoSEQ multiplex PCR reads, yields one record per CDR3 protein. The sample has 300,000 to 350,000 distinct CDR3 sequences, roughly nine tenths seen once; the top ten hold 0.065%. Material: CD4+ T cells from PBMCs. These receptors originate from a human donor with multiple sclerosis. Each CDR3 is given with its conserved first and last residue. A D gene is named only where the DNA matches it firmly. Rows may omit the clone size; those that give it use once, few, many or a size class.

TRBV19,TRBD2,TRBJ2-7,NA,TGTGCCAGTAGTATAGGCCCGGAAGGGAGGGTGCAGTACTTC,CASSIGPEGRVQYF
TRBV6-5,NA,TRBJ1-2,NA,TGTGCCAGCGCTGACCTGGCTGCTAACTATGGCTACACCTTC,CASADLAANYGYTF
TRBV20-1,TRBD2,TRBJ2-3,NA,TGCAGTGCCAAAGCGGGAGTTGGGGCAGATACGCAGTATTTT,CSAKAGVGADTQYF
TRBV29-1,TRBD1,TRBJ1-2,once,TGCAGCGTGGGACAGTTAGCTAACTATGGCTACACCTTC,CSVGQLANYGYTF
TRBV7-2,NA,TRBJ2-3,NA,TGTGCCAGCAGCTTAGCGGTGAAGAGTCGCCCCACAGATACGCAGTATTTT,CASSLAVKSRPTDTQYF
TRBV20-1,NA,TRBJ2-5,NA,TGCAGTGCTACGAATTCTTGGGGGACCTGGGAGACCCAGTACTTC,CSATNSWGTWETQYF
TRBV6-1,NA,TRBJ1-4,NA,TGTGCCAGCAGTGCTGGGAGACTGTTTTTT,CASSAGRLFF
TRBV4-3,NA,TRBJ1-5,NA,TGCGCCAGCAGCCAAGATGGGGCAGGGAGTCAGCCCCAGCATTTT,CASSQDGAGSQPQHF
TRBV19,TRBD1,TRBJ1-5,NA,TGTGCCAGTAGTACCCAGGGGGCAGGTCAGCCCCAGCATTTT,CASSTQGAGQPQHF
TRBV24-1,TRBD2,TRBJ2-3,NA,TGTGCCACCAGTGATTCAGCGGGGGGGCAGCCAGATACGCAGTATTTT,CATSDSAGGQPDTQYF
TRBV5-4,TRBD2,TRBJ2-7,NA,TGTGCCAGCAGCTTGTTCGGGAGGAACTACGAGCAGTACTTC,CASSLFGRNYEQYF
TRBV5-4,TRBD1,TRBJ1-2,NA,TGTGCCAGCAGCGGCGGACAGGGGTTCTATGGCTACACCTTC,CASSGGQGFYGYTF
TRBV29-1,TRBD1,TRBJ1-1,NA,TGCAGCGGACGGGGACAGCTCTACACTGAAGCTTTCTTT,CSGRGQLYTEAFF
TRBV20-1,TRBD2,TRBJ2-7,NA,TGCAGTGCTAGTCGGGAGGCAGGCCCTTACGAGCAGTACTTC,CSASREAGPYEQYF
TRBV5-4,TRBD1,TRBJ2-2,NA,TGTGCCAGCAGCTTAGGATTCGACAGGGCCGGGGAGCTGTTTTTT,CASSLGFDRAGELFF
TRBV7-2,NA,TRBJ1-2,NA,TGTGCCAGCAGCGCCATAGCAGGGTCCTATGGCTACACCTTC,CASSAIAGSYGYTF
TRBV20-1,NA,TRBJ2-7,NA,TGCAGTGCTAGCGGCCCCTGGGTCCAGGGAGATTACGAGCAGTACTTC,CSASGPWVQGDYEQYF